A single TCR beta chain is shown here with its context. Its target antigen remains unknown. Base quality data are lacking; no much larger clone is found one base away. This entry belongs to a study of blood T cell repertoires in COVID-19 (dated by TCRdb to the early 2020s). General notes on the study: Samples from collaborators originated in the United States, Italy and Spain and spanned both the acute and convalescent phases of COVID-19. Samples were obtained from the ongoing ImmuneRACE study (first 160 participants) and from 1,254 subjects provided by 6 global collaborators. A de-identified subject ID, COVID-19 status, age in years and sex were almost always included in the sample metadata. Where available, HLA class I and class II types were obtained from metadata supplied by the sample provider rather than from assay-based typing. The prospective study material was composed of cDNA or gDNA derived from T cells, B-cell-depleted T cells, or PBMCs. The repertoires were released in a freely available public database intended as a resource for research on the immune response to SARS-CoV-2. Deeply sampled blood TCRbeta repertoires from subjects exposed to, actively infected with, or recovered from COVID-19 were included in the dataset.

TCRbeta CDR3 regions were amplified from genomic DNA by means of the immunoSEQ Assay, a bias-controlled multiplex PCR. Turning to the authors' computational methods: Nucleated cell counts per sample were estimated from amplification of reference gene primers within the assay. To quantify the absolute abundance of each unique TCRbeta CDR3 rearrangement, sequence reads were collapsed and filtered. For each sample, productive Simpson clonality was calculated as the square root of Simpson's diversity index over productive rearrangements. As stored in TCRdb, this immuneACCESS dataset retains in-frame rearrangements with V and J assigned. A fraction of the clones does not appear; measured against another copy, unresolved V genes explain less than half of the discrepancy, and the remainder lacks a known reason. Clone size and the V and J calls come from that table; the DNA yielded D and trimming. A total of under 170,000 clones appear in this sample, more than 80% of them only once. Jointly, the top ten make up under 2.5% of the sample.

Broad study findings and their caveats: The amount of clinical and demographic metadata varied by source and participant and was provided uncurated.

Collaborating institutions collected whole blood in K2EDTA tubes following their own protocols. Collaborator samples were shipped for TCRbeta analysis as frozen whole blood, isolated PBMCs, or DNA extracted from either sample type. This sequence was found in a man in his sixties or seventies with acute or convalescent COVID-19. Sequenced material: peripheral blood.

CDR3 reads: CASSLGHGSGANVLTF. The nucleotide sequence is given as TGTGCCAGCAGCTTAGGTCACGGCTCTGGGGCCAACGTCCTGACTTTC. The V and J genes are TRBV11-2 and TRBJ2-6, with the D gene uncertain. The V end loses 1 base and the J end loses 0 bases, and a stretch of 7 bases separates them. Its CDR3 holds 16 amino acids, cysteine through phenylalanine. The CDR3 DNA has 48 bases and is translated from base 1. Sequences SGHAT (CDR1) and FQNNGV (CDR2) are obtained from the germline V gene.